This T cell receptor (beta chain) was identified in a study of beta chain features in type 1 diabetes. A note on this clone: The target antigen is unknown.

Expressed TCRB transcripts were sequenced because the entire RNA isolate underwent reverse transcription. Produced via immunoSEQ multiplex PCR; TCRdb's table is partial and in-frame only. The data show about 210,000 clones, about a tenth seen once. Whole-study findings and limits: PCR might preferentially amplify shorter templates, equally in patients and controls. There was a moderate but significant shortening of TCRB CDR3s in all four CD4+ subsets of Type 1 diabetes patients.

This clonotype originated in a man younger than 30 in good health. Sequences were obtained from central memory CD4+ T cells from blood.

The DNA for the CDR3 is TGTGCCAGCAGTGTCAACCAAGAGACCCAGTACTTC. Its protein is CASSVNQETQYF. This chain connects TRBV2 to TRBJ2-5; the D is unclear. Trimming removed 4 bases at V and 0 bases at J, with 3 bases between. The CDR3 consists of 12 residues. The germline V gene has CDR1 SNHLY and CDR2 FYNNEI.